This TCR beta chain was observed in a study of blood T cell repertoires in COVID-19. CDR1 and CDR2 from the germline V gene are LGHNA and YSLEER. With V trimmed by 4 bases and J by 0 bases, 7 bases remained unmatched. The CDR3 covers 18 residues. Measured with immunoSEQ multiplex PCR; TCRdb has only the in-frame clones, and not every one. The sample has about 220,000 clones, under 90% seen once. The source material was PBMCs or T cells enriched from blood (not recorded which). The receptor's source is a woman aged 55-70 years who had recovered from COVID-19. The chain employs TRBV4-3 and TRBJ2-6; 9 bases agree with TRBD2. Here the CDR3 reads CASSLLGSGGSGANVLTF. CDR3 bases: TGCGCCAGCAGCCTCCTAGGTAGCGGGGGCTCTGGGGCCAACGTCCTGACTTTC.